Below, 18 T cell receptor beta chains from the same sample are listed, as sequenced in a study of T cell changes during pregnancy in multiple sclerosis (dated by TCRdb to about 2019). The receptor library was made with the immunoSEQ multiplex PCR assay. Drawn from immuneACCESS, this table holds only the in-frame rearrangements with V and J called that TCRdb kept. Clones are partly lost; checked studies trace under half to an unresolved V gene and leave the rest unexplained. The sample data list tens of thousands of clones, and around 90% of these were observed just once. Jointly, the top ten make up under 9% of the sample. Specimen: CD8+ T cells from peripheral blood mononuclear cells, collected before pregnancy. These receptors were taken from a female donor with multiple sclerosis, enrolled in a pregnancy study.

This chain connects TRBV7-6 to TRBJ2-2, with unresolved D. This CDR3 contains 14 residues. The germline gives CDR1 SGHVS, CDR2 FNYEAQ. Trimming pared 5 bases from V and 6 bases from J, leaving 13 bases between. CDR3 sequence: CASSPDLFSGELFF. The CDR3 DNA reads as TGTGCCAGCAGCCCCGACTTGTTCTCCGGGGAGCTGTTTTTT.

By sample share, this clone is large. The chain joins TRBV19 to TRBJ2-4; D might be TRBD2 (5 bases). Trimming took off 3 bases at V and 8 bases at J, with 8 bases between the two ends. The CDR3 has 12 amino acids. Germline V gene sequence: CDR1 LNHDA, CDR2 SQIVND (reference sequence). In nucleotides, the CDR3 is TGTGCCAGTAGTATTTGGGGAGACATTCAGTACTTC. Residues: CASSIWGDIQYF.

The CDR3 sequence: CATMARDRGDEQYF. The CDR3 bases are TGTGCCACCATGGCTAGAGACAGGGGAGACGAGCAGTACTTC. This sequence joins TRBV28 and TRBJ2-7; 8 bases line up with TRBD1. The CDR3 is made up of 14 amino acids. Germline CDR1 reads MDHEN; CDR2 reads SYDVKM. V shed 10 bases, J shed 5 bases, and the junction held 13 bases outside the gene matches.

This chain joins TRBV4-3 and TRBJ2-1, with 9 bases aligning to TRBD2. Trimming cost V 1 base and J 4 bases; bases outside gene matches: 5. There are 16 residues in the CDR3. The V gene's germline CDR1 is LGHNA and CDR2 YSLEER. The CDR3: CASSQAPSGEYNEQFF. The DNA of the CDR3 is TGCGCCAGCAGCCAAGCCCCTAGCGGGGAATACAATGAGCAGTTCTTC.

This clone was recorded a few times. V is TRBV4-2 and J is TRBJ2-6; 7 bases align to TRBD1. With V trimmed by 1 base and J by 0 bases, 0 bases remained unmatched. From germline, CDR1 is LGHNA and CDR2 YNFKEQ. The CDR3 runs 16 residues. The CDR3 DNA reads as TGTGCCAGCAGCCAAGGGACAGGCTCTGGGGCCAACGTCCTGACTTTC. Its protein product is CASSQGTGSGANVLTF.

The CDR3 loop reads CASSKVETSGFYEQYF. The CDR3 region has the DNA TGTGCCAGCAGTAAAGTGGAGACTAGCGGGTTCTACGAGCAGTACTTC. The gene calls are TRBV11-2 and TRBJ2-7; TRBD2 matches 10 bases. The V gene end was trimmed by 6 bases and the J gene end by 3 bases; junction bases not matched to a gene: 11. The CDR3 is made up of 16 amino acids. Germline V CDR1 and CDR2: SGHAT, FQNNGV. The full variable domain, in which reference TRBV11-2 and TRBJ2-7 provide the parts outside the CDR3, is EAGVAQSPRYKIIEKRQSVAFWCNPISGHATLYWYQQILGQGPKLLIQFQNNGVVDDSQLPKDRFSAERLKGVDSTLKIQPAKLEDSAVYLCASSKVETSGFYEQYFGPGTRLTVT.

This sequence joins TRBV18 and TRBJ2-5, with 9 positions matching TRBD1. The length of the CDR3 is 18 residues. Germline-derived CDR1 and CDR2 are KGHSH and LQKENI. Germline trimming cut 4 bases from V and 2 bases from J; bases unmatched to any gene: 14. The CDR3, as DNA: TGTGCCAGCTCACTGAGGACAGGGGTCATAGTTATACAAGAGACCCAGTACTTC. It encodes CASSLRTGVIVIQETQYF.

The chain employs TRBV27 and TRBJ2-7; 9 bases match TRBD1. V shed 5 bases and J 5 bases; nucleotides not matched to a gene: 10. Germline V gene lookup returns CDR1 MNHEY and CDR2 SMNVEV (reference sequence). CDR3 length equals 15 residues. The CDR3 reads CASSPGTGLSHEQYF. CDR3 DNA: TGTGCCAGCAGTCCTGGGACAGGGTTATCCCACGAGCAGTACTTC.

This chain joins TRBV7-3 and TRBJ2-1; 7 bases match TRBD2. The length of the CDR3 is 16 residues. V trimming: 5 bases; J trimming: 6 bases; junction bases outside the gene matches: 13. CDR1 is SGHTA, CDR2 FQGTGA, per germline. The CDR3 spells CASSPYSGGRGNEQFF. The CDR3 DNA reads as TGTGCCAGCAGCCCGTATAGCGGAGGGAGGGGCAATGAGCAGTTCTTC.

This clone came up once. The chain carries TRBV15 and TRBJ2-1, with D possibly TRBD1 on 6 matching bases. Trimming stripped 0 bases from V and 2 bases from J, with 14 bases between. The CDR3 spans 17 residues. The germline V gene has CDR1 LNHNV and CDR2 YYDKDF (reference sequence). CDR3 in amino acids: CATSRDKGGETYNEQFF. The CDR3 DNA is TGTGCCACCAGCAGAGATAAAGGGGGAGAAACCTACAATGAGCAGTTCTTC. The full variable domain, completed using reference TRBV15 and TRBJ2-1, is DAMVIQNPRYQVTQFGKPVTLSCSQTLNHNVMYWYQQKSSQAPKLLFHYYDKDFNNEADTPDNFQSRRPNTSFCFLDIRSPGLGDTAMYLCATSRDKGGETYNEQFFGPGTRLTVL.

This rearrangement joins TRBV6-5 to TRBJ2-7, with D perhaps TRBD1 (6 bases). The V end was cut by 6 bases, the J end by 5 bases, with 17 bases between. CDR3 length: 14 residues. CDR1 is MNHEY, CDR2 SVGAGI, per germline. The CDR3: CASRQTGTLNEQYF. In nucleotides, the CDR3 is TGTGCCAGCAGACAGACCGGGACACTGAACGAGCAGTACTTC.

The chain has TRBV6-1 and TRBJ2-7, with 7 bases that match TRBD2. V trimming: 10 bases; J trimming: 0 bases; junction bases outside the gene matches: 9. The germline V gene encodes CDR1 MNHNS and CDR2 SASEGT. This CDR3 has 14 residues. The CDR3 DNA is TGTGCCACCGGTGAGGCTAGCGGCTCCTACGAGCAGTACTTC. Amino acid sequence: CATGEASGSYEQYF.

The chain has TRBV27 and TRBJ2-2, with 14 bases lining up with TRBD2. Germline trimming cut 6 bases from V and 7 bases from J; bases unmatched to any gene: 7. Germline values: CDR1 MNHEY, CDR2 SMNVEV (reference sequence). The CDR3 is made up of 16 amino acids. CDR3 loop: CASSQGLAGGHGELFF. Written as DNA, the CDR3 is TGTGCCAGCAGCCAAGGACTAGCGGGAGGTCACGGGGAGCTGTTTTTT.

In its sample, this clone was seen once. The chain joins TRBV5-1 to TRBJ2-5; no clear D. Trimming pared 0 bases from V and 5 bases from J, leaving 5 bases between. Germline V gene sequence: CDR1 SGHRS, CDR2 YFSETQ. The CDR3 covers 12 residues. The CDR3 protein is CASSLAGETQYF. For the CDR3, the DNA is TGCGCCAGCAGCTTGGCCGGGGAGACCCAGTACTTC.

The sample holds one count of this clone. The CDR3 spells CAKPPSTRPGRDGYTF. CDR3 bases: TGTGCCAAGCCCCCCTCGACAAGACCAGGTCGCGATGGCTACACCTTC. The chain carries TRBV2 and TRBJ1-2; no clear D. This CDR3 spans 16 amino acids. CDR1 and CDR2 (germline): SNHLY, FYNNEI. V lost 10 bases to trimming and J lost 6 bases, with 27 bases between them.

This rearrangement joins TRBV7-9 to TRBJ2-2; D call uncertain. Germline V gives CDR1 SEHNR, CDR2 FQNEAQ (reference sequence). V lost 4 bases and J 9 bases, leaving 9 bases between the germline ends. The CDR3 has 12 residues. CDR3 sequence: CASSSSYRELFF. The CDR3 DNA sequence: TGTGCCAGCAGCTCCTCCTACCGGGAGCTGTTTTTT.

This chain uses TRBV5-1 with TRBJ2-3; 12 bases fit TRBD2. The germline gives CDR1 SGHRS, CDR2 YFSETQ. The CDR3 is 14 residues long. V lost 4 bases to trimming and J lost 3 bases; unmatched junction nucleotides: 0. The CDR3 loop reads CASSLAGGTDTQYF. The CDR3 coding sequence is TGCGCCAGCAGCCTAGCGGGGGGGACAGATACGCAGTATTTT.

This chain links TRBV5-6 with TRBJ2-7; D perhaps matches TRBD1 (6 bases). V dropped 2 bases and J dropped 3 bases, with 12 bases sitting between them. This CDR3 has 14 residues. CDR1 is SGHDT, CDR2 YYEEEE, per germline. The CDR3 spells CASSLQGSVYEQYF. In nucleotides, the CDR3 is TGTGCCAGCAGCTTACAGGGTTCCGTCTACGAGCAGTACTTC.